This TCR beta chain was profiled in a study of pediatric ulcerative colitis. This clone occurred a few times. Its antigen is unknown. Study-wide points: Blood samples from two patients yielded substantially fewer templates and were excluded from blood-rectal overlap analysis. Clonal expansions reduced rectal repertoire diversity in acute severe colitis. Ulcerative colitis patients shared more blood-rectal clones than controls.

Ulcerative colitis patients received no immunosuppressive medication before the diagnostic colonoscopy. Using immunoSEQ multiplex PCR, the repertoire was profiled, and TCRdb retains in-frame clones only, with some absent. The table shows 10,000 or so clones, with 80% to 90% occurring only once. The CDR3 loop spans 15 amino acids. Germline V gene data show CDR1 as SGHVS and CDR2 as FNYEAQ. Trimming removed 5 bases from V and 7 bases from J, with 15 bases in between. The sample consisted of blood. This clonotype originated in a girl aged 10-17 years with moderate ulcerative colitis. The chain employs TRBV7-6 and TRBJ1-6; D gene ambiguous. CDR3 protein: CASSPGAVSNSPLHF. CDR3 coding DNA: TGTGCCAGCAGCCCTGGTGCGGTCTCGAATTCACCCCTCCACTTT. Based on the CDR3 plus reference TRBV7-6 and TRBJ1-6, the full variable domain is GAGVSQSPRYKVTKRGQDVALRCDPISGHVSLYWYRQALGQGPEFLTYFNYEAQQDKSGLPNDRFSAERPEGSISTLTIQRTEQRDSAMYRCASSPGAVSNSPLHFGNGTRLTVT.